A single sample is the source of the 5 T cell receptor beta chains below, sequenced in a study of T cell responses to AZD1222 COVID-19 vaccine. Only in-frame clones appear in the TCRdb table, and some are missing; sequencing was by immunoSEQ multiplex PCR. The sample yields about 150,000 clones, approximately 94% seen once. Here the sequenced sample was peripheral blood, taken on day 0 of AZD1222 vaccination. The receptors stem from an adult in good health.

The genes are TRBV27 and TRBJ2-1, with 8 bases fitting TRBD2. CDR1 is MNHEY, CDR2 SMNVEV, per germline (reference sequence). V trimming: 5 bases; J trimming: 7 bases; junction bases outside the gene matches: 10. The CDR3 is 15 residues long. This CDR3 is CASSPGGGRQNEQFF. As DNA, the CDR3 is TGTGCCAGCAGTCCCGGGGGGGGACGGCAGAATGAGCAGTTCTTC.

This clone was counted once. The rearrangement joins TRBV5-5 to TRBJ2-7; D is unclear. Trimming cost V 1 base and J 0 bases, with 8 bases left between them. Looked up from germline, CDR1 is SGHKS and CDR2 is YYEKEE (reference sequence). The CDR3 is 14 amino acids. The CDR3 DNA is TGTGCCAGCAGCTTGAGGGTCGACTCCTACGAGCAGTACTTC. Amino acids: CASSLRVDSYEQYF.

V gene TRBV27 combines with J gene TRBJ1-2; tentatively, D is TRBD1 (6 bases). Trimming took 3 bases from V and 4 from J, leaving 21 bases between them. The CDR3 covers 17 residues. Germline V gene data show CDR1 as MNHEY and CDR2 as SMNVEV (reference sequence). Here the CDR3 DNA reads TGTGCCAGCAGTTTGATCGTACGGGGGGCCCCCCTCTATGGCTACACCTTC. Translation: CASSLIVRGAPLYGYTF.

CDR3 in amino acids: CASSLGSNYGYTF. The CDR3 DNA sequence: TGTGCCAGCTCACTGGGCTCCAACTATGGCTACACCTTC. The chain carries TRBV18 and TRBJ1-2; no reliable D call. Trimming stripped 4 bases from V and 2 bases from J, with 8 bases between. Germline V CDR1 and CDR2: KGHSH, LQKENI. The CDR3 covers 13 residues. The whole variable domain, filled in from reference TRBV18 and TRBJ1-2, reads NAGVMQNPRHLVRRRGQEARLRCSPMKGHSHVYWYRQLPEEGLKFMVYLQKENIIDESGMPKERFSAEFPKEGPSILRIQQVVRGDSAAYFCASSLGSNYGYTFGSGTRLTVV.

In nucleotides, the CDR3 is TGTGCCAGCAGCTTCGCTGGCTCGACCTCAGATACGCAGTATTTT. It translates to CASSFAGSTSDTQYF. This sequence joins TRBV5-4 and TRBJ2-3; D is undetermined. The CDR3 has 15 residues. Per germline, CDR1 SGHNT and CDR2 YYREEE (reference sequence). V lost 2 bases to trimming and J lost 4 bases, with 14 bases between them.